This T cell receptor beta chain appears in the sequencing data of a study of blood T cell repertoires in COVID-19 (dated by TCRdb to the early 2020s). The study in broad terms: The collaborator samples originated in the United States, Italy and Spain and spanned the acute and convalescent phases of COVID-19. The prospective study material was composed of cDNA or gDNA derived from T cells, B-cell-depleted T cells, or PBMCs. The dataset comprised deeply sampled blood TCRbeta repertoires from subjects exposed to, actively infected with, or recovered from COVID-19. The repertoires were made available in a free public database intended to serve as a resource for research on the immune response to SARS-CoV-2. The samples were drawn from two sources: the first 160 participants of the ongoing ImmuneRACE study, and 950 to 1,500 subjects contributed by 6 global collaborators. A de-identified subject ID, COVID-19 status, age in years and sex were almost always included in the sample metadata. Where HLA class I and class II types were available, the types were taken from metadata supplied by the sample provider, not from assay-based typing. Study-wide findings and limitations: The amount of clinical and demographic metadata varied by source and participant and was provided uncurated.

This clone occurred once. No cognate antigen has been identified for it. Base qualities were left out, and no much larger clone turns up one base away. Taken from the germline V gene (reference sequence), the CDR1 and CDR2 loops are SEHNR and FQNEAQ. The CDR3 holds 14 amino acids from the cysteine to the valine. The CDR3 DNA has 42 bases and is translated from base 1. Trimming removed 2 bases from V and 4 bases from J; the gene matches leave 2 bases unexplained. Enrolling through a virtual design, the prospective study's participants ranged in age from roughly 18 to 95 years and lived across some 23 United States geographic areas. In the prospective study, cohorts were assigned on the basis of participant-reported clinical history obtained from a screening survey and a study questionnaire. In the prospective study, whole blood, serum and a nasopharyngeal or oropharyngeal swab were collected from each participant by mobile phlebotomists. Additional blood draws and questionnaires over a roughly two-month period could optionally be provided by prospective study participants. Blood samples from the prospective study were shipped frozen or at room temperature prior to DNA extraction.

TCRbeta CDR3 regions were amplified from genomic DNA by means of the immunoSEQ Assay, a bias-controlled multiplex PCR. In the original analysis: The number of nucleated cells in each sample was estimated by amplification of reference gene primers within the assay. To quantify the absolute abundance of each unique TCRbeta CDR3 rearrangement, sequence reads were collapsed and filtered. For each sample, productive Simpson clonality was calculated by taking the square root of Simpson's diversity index across productive rearrangements. TCRdb took over this immuneACCESS table, retaining in-frame rearrangements with V and J assigned. Such tables are incomplete; in checked studies, under half of the missing clones stem from an unresolved V gene, and the remainder is unexplained. V and J calls and clone size are given by that table; D and trimming were obtained from the DNA. The sample profile shows about 260,000 clones; around four fifths of them were found once. The ten largest clonotypes hold 4.1% of the sample.

The sample comprised PBMCs or T cells enriched from blood (not recorded which). Recombination linked TRBV7-9 to TRBJ2-7; 10 nucleotides in the junction match TRBD2. This receptor was obtained from a man aged 30 to 39 with acute COVID-19. The DNA is as follows: TGTGCCAGCAGCTTATCTAGCGGGAGTTACGAGCAGTACGTC. This translates into CASSLSSGSYEQYV.